Shown below are 26 T cell receptor beta chains from a single sample sequenced in a study of blood T cell repertoires in COVID-19. Profiled with immunoSEQ multiplex PCR; TCRdb holds only in-frame clones, not every one. The table has under 250,000 clones, around 83% seen once. The sequencing sample was made of peripheral blood. These receptors were collected from a woman aged 45-65 years with acute or convalescent COVID-19.

The V and J genes are TRBV7-3 and TRBJ2-3; the match to TRBD1 covers 9 bases. V shed 2 bases and J 2 bases; nucleotides not matched to a gene: 2. Germline V gene sequence: CDR1 SGHTA, CDR2 FQGTGA. CDR3 length: 15 amino acids. CDR3 nucleotide sequence: TGTGCCAGCAGCTTAGGGACAGGGACCACAGATACGCAGTATTTT. Protein sequence: CASSLGTGTTDTQYF.

V and J are TRBV28 and TRBJ2-7; D is undetermined. This CDR3 comprises 12 residues. V was pared by 7 bases and J by 4 bases, with 11 bases between. Germline CDR1 and CDR2: MDHEN and SYDVKM. The CDR3 loop reads CASNDEDYEQYF. As DNA, the CDR3 is TGTGCCAGCAATGACGAGGATTACGAGCAGTACTTC.

The chain is built from TRBV6-5 and TRBJ2-7, with D tentatively TRBD2 (6 bases). CDR1 is MNHEY, CDR2 SVGAGI, per germline. The ends were cut back, 6 bases at V and 6 bases at J, with 18 bases in the middle. This CDR3 region has 14 residues. The CDR3 sequence is CASSRDWGSREQYF. CDR3 in DNA: TGTGCCAGCAGCCGGGACTGGGGTAGCCGCGAGCAGTACTTC.

This clone was recorded once. CDR3 in amino acids: CATSDWSGNEQFF. The DNA of the CDR3 is TGTGCCACCAGTGATTGGTCGGGCAATGAGCAGTTCTTC. The V call is TRBV24-1, the J call TRBJ2-1; D not certain. This CDR3 is 13 amino acids long. Germline-derived CDR1 and CDR2 are KGHDR and SFDVKD. The V end was cut by 2 bases, the J end by 6 bases, with 7 bases between.

V is TRBV10-3 and J is TRBJ2-3; weak D call: TRBD1 (6 bases). CDR1 ENHRY and CDR2 SYGVKD come from the germline V gene. The CDR3 length is 12 residues. V lost 9 bases to trimming and J lost 2 bases, with 9 bases between them. The CDR3 protein is CAIQGSTDTQYF. Here the CDR3 DNA reads TGTGCCATACAGGGTTCCACAGATACGCAGTATTTT.

The chain combines TRBV12-3 or TRBV12-4 with TRBJ2-5; possibly TRBD2 for D (5 bases). The CDR3 is 13 amino acids. Trimming took off 6 bases at V and 2 bases at J, with 10 bases between the two ends. The CDR3 spells CASRGSGQETQYF. Here the CDR3 DNA reads TGTGCCAGCAGGGGGAGCGGTCAAGAGACCCAGTACTTC.

This chain links TRBV5-1 with TRBJ2-7; D may be TRBD1 (6 bases). Trimming cost V 4 bases and J 1 base, with 12 bases left between them. This CDR3 is built from 14 residues. Germline values: CDR1 SGHRS, CDR2 YFSETQ. The DNA for the CDR3 is TGCGCCAGCAGCCAGACAGGAAATTCCTACGAGCAGTACTTC. Protein product: CASSQTGNSYEQYF. Filled out from reference TRBV5-1 and TRBJ2-7, the complete variable domain reads KAGVTQTPRYLIKTRGQQVTLSCSPISGHRSVSWYQQTPGQGLQFLFEYFSETQRNKGNFPGRFSGRQFSNSRSEMNVSTLELGDSALYLCASSQTGNSYEQYFGPGTRLTVT.

J is TRBJ1-1 and V is TRBV12-3 or TRBV12-4; D ambiguous. Trimming stripped 6 bases from V and 1 base from J, with 9 bases between. This CDR3 has 13 residues. CDR3 nucleotides: TGTGCCAGCAGCGTCCCCGGGAACACTGAAGCTTTCTTT. It translates to CASSVPGNTEAFF.

The chain combines TRBV18 with TRBJ2-2, with D unclear. V was pared by 1 base and J by 0 bases, with 9 bases between. This CDR3 has 16 amino acids. Germline assignment: CDR1 KGHSH and CDR2 LQKENI. The CDR3 region is CASSPLDSPNTGELFF. Here the CDR3 DNA reads TGTGCCAGCTCACCACTAGATAGCCCGAACACCGGGGAGCTGTTTTTT.

The chain employs TRBV6-5 and TRBJ1-4, with D perhaps TRBD1 (6 bases). V gave up 5 bases and J gave up 4 bases, with 11 bases separating them. From germline, CDR1 is MNHEY and CDR2 SVGAGI. This CDR3 is built from 14 residues. CDR3 DNA sequence: TGTGCCAGCAGTAAGACAGGACTTAATGAAAAACTGTTTTTT. Amino acid sequence: CASSKTGLNEKLFF.

The rearrangement uses TRBV4-2 and TRBJ2-1, with 9 bases aligning to TRBD2. Looked up from germline, CDR1 is LGHNA and CDR2 is YNFKEQ. The CDR3 is 19 amino acids. V lost 1 base and J lost 0; bases outside the gene matches: 10. The CDR3 DNA reads as TGTGCCAGCAGCCAAGCGGTCTCGAGCGGGGGGAGCTCCTACAATGAGCAGTTCTTC. Amino acid sequence: CASSQAVSSGGSSYNEQFF.

Comment on this clone: Other DNA sequences in this sample translate to the same CDR3. V and J are TRBV2 and TRBJ2-7, with TRBD2 matching 12 bases. From germline, CDR1 is SNHLY and CDR2 FYNNEI. V lost 3 bases to trimming and J lost 4 bases; unmatched junction nucleotides: 4. This CDR3 contains 15 residues. In DNA, the CDR3 is TGTGCCAGCAGTGAGTCACTAGCGGGAGGTTACGAGCAGTACTTC. The encoded protein is CASSESLAGGYEQYF.

V is TRBV5-1 and J is TRBJ2-1; 7 nucleotides match TRBD1. The ends lost 7 bases at V and 3 bases at J; junction bases unmatched: 7. CDR1 is SGHRS and CDR2 is YFSETQ in the germline V gene. This CDR3 region has 14 residues. This CDR3 reads CASRPTGIYNEQFF. The CDR3 nucleotides read TGCGCCAGCCGCCCGACAGGGATCTACAATGAGCAGTTCTTC.

The chain is built from TRBV24-1 and TRBJ2-3, with TRBD1 identical over 7 bases. Per the germline V gene, CDR1 is KGHDR and CDR2 is SFDVKD. This CDR3 contains 14 residues. The junction had 4 bases not matched to a gene; V was cut back by 8 bases and J by 0 bases. The CDR3 loop is CATKGQTSTDTQYF. The DNA for the CDR3 is TGTGCCACCAAGGGACAGACAAGCACAGATACGCAGTATTTT.

The chain uses TRBV2 and TRBJ2-1, with TRBD1 matching 9 bases. Germline trimming cut 6 bases from V and 6 bases from J; bases unmatched to any gene: 12. The CDR3 has 16 residues. Germline values: CDR1 SNHLY, CDR2 FYNNEI. This chain's CDR3 is CASSGAGTGRINEQFF. The CDR3 DNA sequence: TGTGCCAGCAGCGGGGCCGGGACAGGGAGAATCAATGAGCAGTTCTTC.

This clone was counted a few times. The J gene is TRBJ2-7, the V gene TRBV11-2; D uncertain. This CDR3 comprises 14 residues. V shed 5 bases and J shed 4 bases, with 15 bases lying between them. The V gene's germline CDR1 is SGHAT and CDR2 FQNNGV. CDR3 nucleotides: TGTGCCAGCAGCGCCGGGTCCTCACTTTACGAGCAGTACTTC. Its translation is CASSAGSSLYEQYF.

CDR3 nucleotides: TGTGCCAGCAGCTGGGGGGGCGCGGCTAATGAAAAACTGTTTTTT. This codes for CASSWGGAANEKLFF. The chain is built from TRBV7-3 and TRBJ1-4, with a weak D call TRBD1 (6 bases). V gave up 4 bases and J gave up 3 bases, with 12 bases separating them. CDR3 size: 15 residues. Per the germline V gene, CDR1 is SGHTA and CDR2 is FQGTGA.

The chain employs TRBV7-8 and TRBJ1-2; TRBD1 agrees at 8 bases. V shed 7 bases, J shed 8 bases, and the junction held 9 bases outside the gene matches. The CDR3 totals 13 residues. CDR1 is SGHVS and CDR2 is FQNEAQ in the germline V gene. The CDR3 nucleotides read TGTGCCAGCACCCTCGACAGGGGTGGAGGCTACACCTTC. This translates into CASTLDRGGGYTF.

The CDR3 nucleotides are TGTGCCAGCAGTGAACGACGGAGCTCCTACAATGAGCAGTTCTTC. Its translation: CASSERRSSYNEQFF. The chain joins TRBV6-1 to TRBJ2-1; D call uncertain. Germline V gene sequence: CDR1 MNHNS, CDR2 SASEGT. The CDR3 contains 15 residues. The germline V and J ends were trimmed by 2 bases and 0 bases, with 8 bases remaining between them.

This clone was picked up one time. The chain couples TRBV24-1 to TRBJ2-3; 11 bases align to TRBD2. The CDR3 has 18 amino acids. The germline gives CDR1 KGHDR, CDR2 SFDVKD. The trim removed 4 bases at V and 5 bases at J, leaving 13 bases unmatched. CDR3 protein: CATSEPAVAGGRRDTQYF. The CDR3 DNA is TGTGCCACCAGTGAACCCGCTGTAGCGGGAGGGCGTAGAGATACGCAGTATTTT.

The chain links TRBV4-1 to TRBJ1-2; 8 positions agree with TRBD1. The CDR3 has 15 amino acids. Germline CDR1 is MGHRA and CDR2 is YSYEKL. Trimming removed 5 bases from V and 5 bases from J; junction bases left unmatched: 10. For the CDR3, the DNA is TGCGCCAGCAGCGTTAAGACAGGGGCCGAATATGGCTACACCTTC. Residues: CASSVKTGAEYGYTF.

The chain recombines TRBV6-2 or TRBV6-3 with TRBJ2-1; maybe TRBD2 (6 bases). There are 14 residues in the CDR3. Trimming stripped 2 bases from V and 9 bases from J, with 14 bases between. The germline gives CDR1 MNHEY, CDR2 SVGEGT. CDR3 coding DNA: TGTGCCAGCAGTTACACTGCGGGACTCCCTGAGCAGTTCTTC. This encodes CASSYTAGLPEQFF.

The chain is built from TRBV5-1 and TRBJ2-3; 11 positions match TRBD2. Germline lookup yields CDR1 SGHRS and CDR2 YFSETQ. This CDR3 comprises 19 residues. V lost 0 bases and J lost 1; bases outside the gene matches: 10. In DNA, the CDR3 is TGCGCCAGCAGCTTGGTATCGCTAGCGGGAGGCCCCGGCACAGATACGCAGTATTTT. It encodes CASSLVSLAGGPGTDTQYF.

The chain links TRBV29-1 to TRBJ2-1; 8 bases are a match to TRBD1. Trimming removed 2 bases from V and 5 bases from J; junction bases left unmatched: 11. The germline CDR1 and CDR2 sequences are SQVTM and ANQGSEA. The CDR3 length is 16 residues. CDR3 DNA: TGCAGCGTTGAAACCCAGGACAGGGTTGCCCACAATGAGCAGTTCTTC. Translating gives CSVETQDRVAHNEQFF.

The chain uses TRBV5-1 and TRBJ1-1; the D gene is possibly TRBD1 (5 bases). This CDR3 has 14 amino acids. Germline assignment: CDR1 SGHRS and CDR2 YFSETQ. V lost 3 bases and J lost 0, with 9 bases in between. The CDR3 bases are TGCGCCAGCAGCTCACTGACAGTGAACACTGAAGCTTTCTTT. Protein sequence: CASSSLTVNTEAFF.

The chain is built from TRBV19 and TRBJ1-2, with 9 bases aligning to TRBD1. Germline V lookup: CDR1 LNHDA, CDR2 SQIVND (reference sequence). After removal of 7 bases from V and 7 bases from J, the junction contained 16 bases not matched to a gene. This CDR3 is 16 amino acids long. The CDR3 nucleotides read TGTGCCAGTACTACCGGGACAGGGCTGATCAATAGTGGCTACACCTTC. Translation gives CASTTGTGLINSGYTF. Full variable domain (remainder filled in from reference TRBV19 and TRBJ1-2): DGGITQSPKYLFRKEGQNVTLSCEQNLNHDAMYWYRQDPGQGLRLIYYSQIVNDFQKGDIAEGYSVSREKKESFPLTVTSAQKNPTAFYLCASTTGTGLINSGYTFGSGTRLTVV.